This T cell receptor (beta chain) originates from a study of T cells in Graves' hyperthyroidism and ophthalmopathy. Study-level points and caveats: Appearing also in blood were most of the thyroid clonotypes expanded above 0.001.

Turning to this clonotype: Its specificity is not known.

This CDR3 region has 13 residues. V was cut by 8 bases and J by 3 bases, with 17 bases left in between. Per germline, CDR1 SQVTM and CDR2 ANQGSEA. Absence of ophthalmopathy progression within 18 months defined stable Graves' hyperthyroidism. Disease duration under 2 months; hyperthyroidism patients were aged 18 to 65. Exclusions: uncontrolled infection, other autoimmune disease, pregnancy, lactation. TCR beta CDR3 sequences were amplified from RNA transcripts. The HTBI primer set drove a first-round RT-PCR of the TCR CDR3. TCRdb called the multiplex PCR reads again in MiXCR, with one record for every CDR3 protein. Counted here are 750,000 to 950,000 distinct CDR3 sequences, roughly 40% occurring once; the ten biggest clones make up around 9.3%.

The clonotype originates from a man younger than 35 with Graves' hyperthyroidism. The sample comprised blood. The chain has TRBV29-1 and TRBJ2-7; D might be TRBD2 (6 bases). CDR3 in amino acids: CSQEGAGHYEQYF. In DNA, the CDR3 is TGCAGCCAAGAAGGGGCGGGGCACTACGAGCAGTACTTC.